This record concerns one T cell receptor beta chain sequence. Its antigen is unknown. The CDR3 consists of 13 residues. Germline V lookup: CDR1 SGHNT, CDR2 YYREEE (reference sequence). V was shortened by 3 bases and J by 2 bases, with 7 bases between the two germline ends. The data stem from a study of T cells after yellow fever vaccination. Overall study: Fractions with few cells were prepared using SMART-Seq v4 Ultra Low Input. Study findings and constraints: Weaker overall was a secondary response that nonetheless peaked faster, on day 5 versus 15. Clones from primary vaccination mostly reappeared after the booster (about 97% CD4, less than 90% CD8).

From the 5' RACE reads, TCRdb called clonotypes with MiXCR, one entry per CDR3 protein. The repertoire holds about 160,000 distinct CDR3 sequences, with 6% to 7.5% as singletons. The material was CD4+ T cells sorted from PBMCs, obtained roughly 5 days after the first yellow fever vaccination. The chain carries TRBV5-4 and TRBJ2-3; no reliable D call. This clonotype was obtained from a man aged 18 to 29 who received the YFV17D yellow fever vaccine. In nucleotides, the CDR3 is TGTGCCAGCAGCTCCGACACCACAGATACGCAGTATTTT. Protein product: CASSSDTTDTQYF. Combining the CDR3 with reference TRBV5-4 and TRBJ2-3 gives the whole variable domain ETGVTQSPTHLIKTRGQQVTLRCSSQSGHNTVSWYQQALGQGPQFIFQYYREEENGRGNFPPRFSGLQFPNYSSELNVNALELDDSALYLCASSSDTTDTQYFGPGTRLTVL.